One and the same sample provided the 31 T cell receptor beta chains below, sequenced in a study of ipilimumab plus nivolumab after autologous stem cell transplantation (dated by TCRdb to about 2021). The library was prepared using the immunoSEQ multiplex PCR assay. TCRdb took over this immuneACCESS table, retaining in-frame rearrangements with V and J assigned. Such tables are incomplete; in checked studies, under half of the missing clones stem from an unresolved V gene, and the remainder is unexplained. The sample records more than 20,000 clones, over 65% of which are singletons. The ten largest clones capture about 18% of the sample. Source: PBMCs, taken in a trial of ipilimumab plus nivolumab as post-transplant consolidation. These receptors were obtained from a male donor with diffuse large B-cell lymphoma.

The chain links TRBV11-1 to TRBJ1-1; D is possibly TRBD1 (5 bases). The V end lost 1 base, the J end lost 2 bases, and 14 bases lay between the germline ends. Per the germline V gene, CDR1 is SGHAT and CDR2 is FQDESV (reference sequence). The CDR3 runs to 16 residues. The CDR3 loop is CASSLEWGRANTEAFF. Written as DNA, the CDR3 is TGTGCCAGCAGCTTAGAATGGGGCAGGGCAAACACTGAAGCTTTCTTT.

The rearrangement joins TRBV7-8 to TRBJ2-1; 7 bases match TRBD2. This CDR3 comprises 16 residues. Germline CDR1 and CDR2: SGHVS and FQNEAQ. J was trimmed by 7 bases and V by 5 bases; bases with no gene match: 14. CDR3: CASSPNGLVDGNEQFF. The CDR3, as DNA: TGTGCCAGCAGCCCGAATGGACTAGTTGATGGGAATGAGCAGTTCTTC.

The chain employs TRBV2 and TRBJ1-1; D is undetermined. With 4 bases removed from V and 5 bases from J, the gap between germline ends came to 5 bases. The V gene's germline CDR1 is SNHLY and CDR2 FYNNEI. The CDR3 is made up of 11 amino acids. The CDR3 spells CASSVWTEAFF. The CDR3 coding sequence is TGTGCCAGCAGTGTATGGACTGAAGCTTTCTTT.

The chain's CDR3 is CASSFSGGGYNEQFF. CDR3 DNA: TGCGCCAGCAGCTTTAGCGGGGGGGGCTACAATGAGCAGTTCTTC. The V gene is TRBV5-1, the J gene TRBJ2-1; 11 bases map to TRBD2. This CDR3 spans 15 amino acids. After removal of 2 bases from V and 3 bases from J, the junction contained 1 base not matched to a gene. Germline CDR1 reads SGHRS; CDR2 reads YFSETQ.

J is TRBJ1-4 and V is TRBV4-3; D possibly corresponds to TRBD1 (6 bases). The V gene's germline CDR1 is LGHNA and CDR2 YSLEER. Between the trimmed V and J ends, which lost 1 base and 7 bases, there was a span of 19 bases. This CDR3 region has 17 residues. The CDR3 spells CASSQALTYGGSEKLFF. CDR3 in DNA: TGCGCCAGCAGCCAAGCTTTAACTTACGGGGGCAGTGAAAAACTGTTTTTT.

The gene calls are TRBV7-6 and TRBJ2-1, with D perhaps matching TRBD1 or TRBD2 (6 bases each). Germline V lookup: CDR1 SGHVS, CDR2 FNYEAQ. This CDR3 has 15 amino acids. Trimming removed 6 bases at V and 6 bases at J, with 18 bases between. The CDR3 spells CASRNPGATFNEQFF. DNA of the CDR3: TGTGCCAGCAGAAACCCGGGGGCAACGTTCAATGAGCAGTTCTTC. The variable domain in full, completed from reference TRBV7-6 and TRBJ2-1, reads GAGVSQSPRYKVTKRGQDVALRCDPISGHVSLYWYRQALGQGPEFLTYFNYEAQQDKSGLPNDRFSAERPEGSISTLTIQRTEQRDSAMYRCASRNPGATFNEQFFGPGTRLTVL.

The chain links TRBV6-5 to TRBJ2-7, with TRBD1 matching over 11 bases. Germline V gene data show CDR1 as MNHEY and CDR2 as SVGAGI. V trimming: 6 bases; J trimming: 3 bases; junction bases outside the gene matches: 7. CDR3 length: 15 amino acids. The CDR3 region is CASSVGGTGGYEQYF. CDR3 in DNA: TGTGCCAGCAGCGTAGGTGGGACAGGGGGCTACGAGCAGTACTTC.

The CDR3 is CASSAATGNLYNEQFF. The DNA for the CDR3 is TGTGCCAGCAGCGCCGCTACAGGGAACCTGTACAATGAGCAGTTCTTC. The rearrangement links TRBV9 to TRBJ2-1; the D gene is possibly TRBD1 (6 bases). Trimming shortened V by 3 bases and J by 4 bases, and 17 bases separated the two germline ends. Germline lookup yields CDR1 SGDLS and CDR2 YYNGEE. The CDR3 extends over 16 amino acids.

This clone was counted ten times or more. The chain is built from TRBV7-3 and TRBJ1-1, with D perhaps matching TRBD1 (5 bases). V lost 2 bases and J lost 2, with 9 bases in between. Germline CDR1 and CDR2: SGHTA and FQGTGA. The CDR3 loop spans 14 amino acids. DNA of the CDR3: TGTGCCAGCAGCTTACTAGGGGAAAACACTGAAGCTTTCTTT. Translating it yields CASSLLGENTEAFF.

The chain recombines TRBV29-1 with TRBJ2-6; the D gene is possibly TRBD2 (5 bases). The germline V gene encodes CDR1 SQVTM and CDR2 ANQGSEA. The length of the CDR3 is 17 residues. V was pared by 4 bases and J by 4 bases, with 20 bases between. As DNA, the CDR3 is TGCAGCGTTGGATTTCATTATTCCGGGGAGGGGGCCAACGTCCTGACTTTC. Protein sequence: CSVGFHYSGEGANVLTF. The full variable domain, with the rest looked up from reference TRBV29-1 and TRBJ2-6, is SAVISQKPSRDICQRGTSLTIQCQVDSQVTMMFWYRQQPGQSLTLIATANQGSEATYESGFVIDKFPISRPNLTFSTLTVSNMSPEDSSIYLCSVGFHYSGEGANVLTFGAGSRLTVL.

This clone occurred once. V and J are TRBV5-1 and TRBJ1-4; 12 positions match TRBD1. Germline V gives CDR1 SGHRS, CDR2 YFSETQ. The CDR3 consists of 18 residues. With V trimmed by 2 bases and J by 4 bases, 9 bases remained unmatched. Written as DNA, the CDR3 is TGCGCCAGCAGCTTAGGGACAGGGGGCCTTACCGTTAATGAAAAACTGTTTTTT. The encoded protein is CASSLGTGGLTVNEKLFF.

V and J are TRBV7-9 and TRBJ1-1, with D maybe TRBD1 (5 bases). V was cut by 5 bases and J by 4 bases, with 17 bases left in between. The CDR3 extends over 15 amino acids. The germline gives CDR1 SEHNR, CDR2 FQNEAQ (reference sequence). The CDR3 DNA sequence: TGTGCCAGCAGCCCACGCCCGGGGGTGGGCACTGAAGCTTTCTTT. Translating it yields CASSPRPGVGTEAFF. The whole variable domain, remainder taken from reference TRBV7-9 and TRBJ1-1, is DTGVSQNPRHKITKRGQNVTFRCDPISEHNRLYWYRQTLGQGPEFLTYFQNEAQLEKSRLLSDRFSAERPKGSFSTLEIQRTEQGDSAMYLCASSPRPGVGTEAFFGQGTRLTVV.

J is TRBJ2-1 and V is TRBV5-1, with 7 positions matching TRBD2. Germline V gene lookup returns CDR1 SGHRS and CDR2 YFSETQ. Trimming took 5 bases from V and 3 from J; bases not matched to a gene: 8. This CDR3 has 15 amino acids. The DNA of the CDR3 is TGCGCCAGCAGAAACGGGGGAGGGCTCTACAATGAGCAGTTCTTC. It is translated as CASRNGGGLYNEQFF.

The chain employs TRBV21-1 and TRBJ1-1; the table names TRBD1, a call not compared with the DNA. TRBV21-1 is a listed pseudogene. This CDR3 is 15 amino acids long. The CDR3 DNA sequence: TGTGCCAGCAGCACGCGTGACAACTTGAACACTGAAGCTTTCTTT. The encoded protein is CASSTRDNLNTEAFF.

The rearrangement links TRBV6-4 to TRBJ2-6; D might be TRBD1 (5 bases). Germline CDR1 reads MRHNA; CDR2 reads SNTAGT. The CDR3 has 15 amino acids. Trimming cost V 8 bases and J 2 bases, with 13 bases left between them. The CDR3 loop is CASANTGTGANVLTF. DNA of the CDR3: TGTGCCAGCGCAAATACAGGAACTGGGGCCAACGTCCTGACTTTC.

J is TRBJ1-5 and V is TRBV21-1; the D call in the table, TRBD1, was not verified against the DNA. TRBV21-1 is a pseudogene. The length of the CDR3 is 16 residues. CDR3 loop: CASSKEAPGLNQPQHF. For the CDR3, the DNA is TGTGCCAGCAGCAAAGAAGCCCCAGGGCTCAATCAGCCCCAGCATTTT.

V is TRBV28 and J is TRBJ1-2, with D perhaps TRBD1 (5 bases). The CDR3 is 13 residues long. V gave up 7 bases and J gave up 4 bases, with 13 bases separating them. Germline-derived CDR1 and CDR2 are MDHEN and SYDVKM. The CDR3 region has the DNA TGTGCCAGCATCCCGGGGGGGACCTATGGCTACACCTTC. This gives the protein CASIPGGTYGYTF.

The rearrangement joins TRBV10-3 to TRBJ2-1, with 11 bases aligning to TRBD2. Trimming cost V 3 bases and J 1 base; bases outside gene matches: 14. CDR3 length: 20 residues. Germline CDR1 reads ENHRY; CDR2 reads SYGVKD. The CDR3 DNA is TGTGCCATCAGTGAAGGAACTAGCGGGGGCCGCCAAAAGTCCTACAATGAGCAGTTCTTC. Protein product: CAISEGTSGGRQKSYNEQFF.

V usage is TRBV15 and J usage is TRBJ2-2, with 9 bases matching TRBD2. The trim removed 1 base at V and 5 bases at J, leaving 14 bases unmatched. Germline V gene sequence: CDR1 LNHNV, CDR2 YYDKDF (reference sequence). This CDR3 is 19 amino acids long. The CDR3 DNA sequence: TGTGCCACCAGCAGAGTATTGCCTAGCGGGGTGGCAGGTACCGGGGAGCTGTTTTTT. It is translated as CATSRVLPSGVAGTGELFF.

V and J are TRBV27 and TRBJ1-1, with 7 bases aligning to TRBD1. After removal of 6 bases from V and 1 base from J, the junction contained 11 bases not matched to a gene. Germline-derived CDR1 and CDR2 are MNHEY and SMNVEV (reference sequence). This CDR3 has 16 residues. Written as DNA, the CDR3 is TGTGCCAGCAGCACGATACCGGGACAGCCGAACACTGAAGCTTTCTTT. Translating gives CASSTIPGQPNTEAFF.

On this clone: One end of the junction fails to match germline, which may point to a read error. For the CDR3, the DNA is TGTGCCAGCAGTTACTCGTCACGGGGGCAGTTGTACTTT. Protein product: CASSYSSRGQLYF. This chain joins TRBV6-5 and TRBJ1-6, with a weak D call TRBD1 (6 bases). CDR1 is MNHEY and CDR2 is SVGAGI in the germline V gene. The CDR3 is 13 amino acids.

The chain combines TRBV29-1 with TRBJ1-1, with D uncertain. The CDR3 totals 13 residues. In germline, CDR1 is SQVTM, CDR2 ANQGSEA. The V end was cut by 7 bases, the J end by 0 bases, with 12 bases between. The chain's CDR3 is CSAKQVMNTEAFF. CDR3 nucleotides: TGCAGCGCTAAGCAGGTTATGAACACTGAAGCTTTCTTT.

This clone was seen once. The chain carries TRBV6-4 and TRBJ1-6; tentative D call: TRBD1 (5 bases). Between the trimmed V and J ends, which lost 2 bases and 7 bases, there was a span of 21 bases. The CDR3 length is 18 residues. Per the germline V gene, CDR1 is MRHNA and CDR2 is SNTAGT. The CDR3 sequence: CASSDGRVVRTVNSPLHF. CDR3 coding DNA: TGTGCCAGCAGTGACGGCAGGGTAGTCAGGACGGTGAATTCACCCCTCCACTTT.

The chain links TRBV4-1 to TRBJ1-1, with D unresolved. The CDR3 consists of 14 residues. Germline V lookup: CDR1 MGHRA, CDR2 YSYEKL. The V and J ends lost 0 bases and 2 bases respectively, with 7 bases between them. This CDR3 is CASSQDRFNTEAFF. The CDR3 coding sequence is TGCGCCAGCAGCCAAGACCGGTTTAACACTGAAGCTTTCTTT.

The chain combines TRBV7-3 with TRBJ2-1; D may match TRBD1 or TRBD2 (5 bases each). The CDR3 is 14 residues long. Trimming pared 2 bases from V and 0 bases from J, leaving 5 bases between. Germline-derived CDR1 and CDR2 are SGHTA and FQGTGA. The CDR3 loop reads CASSLGGSYNEQFF. The CDR3 DNA follows: TGTGCCAGCAGCTTAGGGGGCTCCTACAATGAGCAGTTCTTC.

This clone appeared a few times. This chain connects TRBV7-9 to TRBJ2-7, with 9 bases fitting TRBD1. The CDR3 totals 14 residues. The germline CDR1 and CDR2 sequences are SEHNR and FQNEAQ (reference sequence). Trimming removed 5 bases from V and 7 bases from J; junction bases left unmatched: 9. The CDR3 bases are TGTGCCAGCAGCGGACAGGACAGGGGCAAAGAGCAGTACTTC. Amino acids: CASSGQDRGKEQYF.

V is TRBV10-3 and J is TRBJ1-4; the D is unclear. The CDR3 is made up of 11 amino acids. V dropped 10 bases and J dropped 8 bases, with 11 bases sitting between them. Germline assignment: CDR1 ENHRY and CDR2 SYGVKD. The CDR3 loop reads CASRLGEKLFF. For the CDR3, the DNA is TGTGCCAGCAGGCTGGGGGAAAAACTGTTTTTT.

This chain links TRBV7-3 with TRBJ1-2, with D uncertain. Germline CDR1 reads SGHTA; CDR2 reads FQGTGA. The CDR3 sequence is 13 residues long. V was trimmed by 3 bases and J by 4 bases, leaving 9 bases between them. In DNA form, the CDR3 reads TGTGCCAGCAGCTTTGGGTTTGGCTATGGCTACACCTTC. Amino acid sequence: CASSFGFGYGYTF.

The V and J genes are TRBV28 and TRBJ2-7; D perhaps matches TRBD1 (6 bases). Trimming shortened V by 1 base and J by 5 bases, and 12 bases separated the two germline ends. CDR3 size: 14 residues. The germline V gene has CDR1 MDHEN and CDR2 SYDVKM. The CDR3 is CASSLLDRSDEQYF. CDR3 DNA sequence: TGTGCCAGCAGTTTATTAGACAGGAGCGACGAGCAGTACTTC.

This chain connects TRBV4-1 to TRBJ2-3; D unclear. The ends were cut back, 2 bases at V and 10 bases at J, with 19 bases in the middle. Germline CDR1 reads MGHRA; CDR2 reads YSYEKL. This CDR3 contains 15 residues. The CDR3 loop is CASSQRFSRHPPQYF. The CDR3 coding sequence is TGCGCCAGCAGCCAAAGGTTCAGCAGGCACCCTCCGCAGTATTTT.

The chain links TRBV18 to TRBJ1-5; 8 bases map to TRBD1. The V and J ends lost 3 bases and 2 bases, in that order; junction bases with no gene match: 9. The CDR3 extends over 17 amino acids. Per germline, CDR1 KGHSH and CDR2 LQKENI. The CDR3, as DNA: TGTGCCAGCTCACCTGACAGGGGCGGGTGGGGCAATCAGCCCCAGCATTTT. Protein sequence: CASSPDRGGWGNQPQHF.